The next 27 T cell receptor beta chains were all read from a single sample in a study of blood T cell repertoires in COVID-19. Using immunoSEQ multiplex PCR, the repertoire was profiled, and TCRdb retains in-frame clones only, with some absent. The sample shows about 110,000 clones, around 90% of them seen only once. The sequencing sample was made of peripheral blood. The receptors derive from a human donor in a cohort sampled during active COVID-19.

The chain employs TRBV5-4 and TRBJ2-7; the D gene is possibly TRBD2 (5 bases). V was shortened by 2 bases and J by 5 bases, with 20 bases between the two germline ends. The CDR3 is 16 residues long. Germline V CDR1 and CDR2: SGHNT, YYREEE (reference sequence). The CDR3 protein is CASSLPFGGSTHEQYF. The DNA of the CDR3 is TGTGCCAGCAGCTTACCATTTGGTGGGAGCACCCACGAGCAGTACTTC. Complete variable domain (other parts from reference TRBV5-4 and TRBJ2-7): ETGVTQSPTHLIKTRGQQVTLRCSSQSGHNTVSWYQQALGQGPQFIFQYYREEENGRGNFPPRFSGLQFPNYSSELNVNALELDDSALYLCASSLPFGGSTHEQYFGPGTRLTVT.

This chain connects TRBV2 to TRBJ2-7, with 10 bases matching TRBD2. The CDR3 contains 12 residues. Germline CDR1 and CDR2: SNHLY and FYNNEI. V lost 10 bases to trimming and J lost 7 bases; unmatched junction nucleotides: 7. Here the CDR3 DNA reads TGTGCCACCCTAGCGGGAGCGAGGGAGCAGTACTTC. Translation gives CATLAGAREQYF.

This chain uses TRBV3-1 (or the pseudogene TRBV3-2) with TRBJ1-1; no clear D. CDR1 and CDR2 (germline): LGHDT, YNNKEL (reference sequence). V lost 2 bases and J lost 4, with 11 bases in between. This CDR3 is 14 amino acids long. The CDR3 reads CASSQRQEGTEAFF. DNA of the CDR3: TGTGCCAGCAGCCAAAGGCAGGAGGGCACTGAAGCTTTCTTT.

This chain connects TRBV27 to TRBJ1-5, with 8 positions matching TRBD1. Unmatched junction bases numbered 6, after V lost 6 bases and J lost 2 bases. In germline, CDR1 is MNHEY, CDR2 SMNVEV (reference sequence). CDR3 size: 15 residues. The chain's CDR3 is CASSLSTGGNQPQHF. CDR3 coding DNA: TGTGCCAGCAGCCTCTCGACAGGGGGCAATCAGCCCCAGCATTTT.

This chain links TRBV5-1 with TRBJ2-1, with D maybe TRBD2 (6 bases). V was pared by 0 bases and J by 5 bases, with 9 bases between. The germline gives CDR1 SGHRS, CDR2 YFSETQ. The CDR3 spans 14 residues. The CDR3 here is CASSLGASDNEQFF. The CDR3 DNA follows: TGCGCCAGCAGCTTGGGGGCTAGCGACAATGAGCAGTTCTTC.

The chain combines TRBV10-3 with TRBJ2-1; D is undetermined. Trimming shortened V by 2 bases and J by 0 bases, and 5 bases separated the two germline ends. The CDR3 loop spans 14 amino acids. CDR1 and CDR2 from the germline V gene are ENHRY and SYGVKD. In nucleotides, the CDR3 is TGTGCCATCAGTGAGAGTAGCTCCTACAATGAGCAGTTCTTC. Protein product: CAISESSSYNEQFF.

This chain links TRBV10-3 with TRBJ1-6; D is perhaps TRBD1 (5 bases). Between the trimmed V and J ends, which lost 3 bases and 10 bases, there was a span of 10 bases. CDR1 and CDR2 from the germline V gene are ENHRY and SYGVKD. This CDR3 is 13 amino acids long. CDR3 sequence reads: CAISDQGGSPLHF. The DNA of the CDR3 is TGTGCCATCAGTGATCAGGGCGGCTCACCCCTCCACTTT.

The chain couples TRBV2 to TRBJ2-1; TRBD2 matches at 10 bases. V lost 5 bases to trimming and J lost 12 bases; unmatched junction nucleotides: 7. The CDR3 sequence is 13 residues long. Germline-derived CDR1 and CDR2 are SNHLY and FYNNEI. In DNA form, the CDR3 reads TGTGCCAGCAGTAGCGGGAGGGCCTCTGGGCAGTTCTTC. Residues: CASSSGRASGQFF. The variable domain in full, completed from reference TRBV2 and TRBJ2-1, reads EPEVTQTPSHQVTQMGQEVILRCVPISNHLYFYWYRQILGQKVEFLVSFYNNEISEKSEIFDDQFSVERPDGSNFTLKIRSTKLEDSAMYFCASSSGRASGQFFGPGTRLTVL.

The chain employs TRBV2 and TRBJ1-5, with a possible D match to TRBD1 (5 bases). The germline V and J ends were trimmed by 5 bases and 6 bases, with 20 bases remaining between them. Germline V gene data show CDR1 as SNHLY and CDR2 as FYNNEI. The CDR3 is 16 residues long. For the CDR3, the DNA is TGTGCCAGCAGTCGGGAACGAAAGCTGGGGGGTCAGCCCCAGCATTTT. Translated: CASSRERKLGGQPQHF.

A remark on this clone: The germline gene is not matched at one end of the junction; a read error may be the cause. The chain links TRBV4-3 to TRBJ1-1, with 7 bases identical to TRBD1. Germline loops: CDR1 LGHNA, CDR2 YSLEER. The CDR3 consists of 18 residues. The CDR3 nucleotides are TGCGCCAGCAGCGAAGAATTAACAGGGGTAGGTTTTAACGCCGGAGCTTTCTTT. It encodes CASSEELTGVGFNAGAFF.

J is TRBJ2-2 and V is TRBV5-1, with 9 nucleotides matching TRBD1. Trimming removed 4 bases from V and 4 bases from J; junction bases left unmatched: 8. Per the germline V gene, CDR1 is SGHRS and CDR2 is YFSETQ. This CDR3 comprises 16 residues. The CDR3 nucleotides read TGCGCCAGCAGCCCTACAGGGGGCCGGGGCACCGGGGAGCTGTTTTTT. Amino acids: CASSPTGGRGTGELFF.

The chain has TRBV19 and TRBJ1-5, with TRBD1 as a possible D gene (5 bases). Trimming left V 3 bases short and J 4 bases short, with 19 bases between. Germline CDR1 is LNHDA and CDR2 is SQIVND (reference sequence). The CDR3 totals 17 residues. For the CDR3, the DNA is TGTGCCAGTAGTATGGTGGGGTCAGGGAGGGCGAATCAGCCCCAGCATTTT. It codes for CASSMVGSGRANQPQHF.

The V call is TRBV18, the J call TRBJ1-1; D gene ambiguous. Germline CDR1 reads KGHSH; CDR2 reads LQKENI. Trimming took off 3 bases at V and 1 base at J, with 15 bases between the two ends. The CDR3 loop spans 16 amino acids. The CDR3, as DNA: TGTGCCAGCTCACCTGCAATGAGAGGTCCGAACACTGAAGCTTTCTTT. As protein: CASSPAMRGPNTEAFF.

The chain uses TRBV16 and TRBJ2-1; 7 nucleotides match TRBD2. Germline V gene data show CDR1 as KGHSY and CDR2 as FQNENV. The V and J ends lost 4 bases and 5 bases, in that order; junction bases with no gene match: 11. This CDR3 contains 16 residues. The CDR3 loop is CASSRRVGEGNNEQFF. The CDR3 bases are TGTGCCAGCAGCCGTCGGGTAGGGGAGGGCAACAATGAGCAGTTCTTC.

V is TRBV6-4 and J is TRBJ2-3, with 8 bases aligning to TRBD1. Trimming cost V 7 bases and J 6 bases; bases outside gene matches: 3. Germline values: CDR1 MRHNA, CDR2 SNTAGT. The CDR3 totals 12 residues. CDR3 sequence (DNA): TGTGCCAGCATGACAGGGGTCGATACGCAGTATTTT. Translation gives CASMTGVDTQYF.

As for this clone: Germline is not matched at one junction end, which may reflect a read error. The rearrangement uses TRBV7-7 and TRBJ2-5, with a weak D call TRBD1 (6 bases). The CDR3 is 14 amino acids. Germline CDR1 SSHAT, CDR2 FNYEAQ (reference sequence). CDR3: CASSLGGELGTQYF. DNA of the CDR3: TGTGCTAGCAGCTTAGGGGGAGAGTTAGGGACCCAGTACTTC.

CDR3 residues: CASSTMPRDRGYNEQFF. The CDR3 DNA sequence: TGCGCCAGCAGCACGATGCCCCGGGACAGGGGATACAATGAGCAGTTCTTC. This chain joins TRBV5-1 and TRBJ2-1, with 10 bases fitting TRBD1. J lost 4 bases, V lost 4 bases, and 11 bases had no gene match. CDR1 and CDR2 from the germline V gene are SGHRS and YFSETQ. This CDR3 contains 17 residues.

CDR3 coding DNA: TGTGCCAGCAGTGAACGGGGGGCAGGCAATCAGCCCCAGCATTTT. This translates into CASSERGAGNQPQHF. This rearrangement joins TRBV6-1 to TRBJ1-5; tentatively, D is TRBD1 (6 bases). The CDR3 is 15 amino acids. In germline, CDR1 is MNHNS, CDR2 SASEGT. Deletions cut 2 bases from V and 2 bases from J, with 10 bases between.

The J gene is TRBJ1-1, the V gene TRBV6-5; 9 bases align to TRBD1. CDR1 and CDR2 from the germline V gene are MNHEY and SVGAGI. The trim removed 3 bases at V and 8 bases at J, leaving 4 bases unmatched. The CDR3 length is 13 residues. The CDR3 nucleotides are TGTGCCAGCAGTTATCACGGACAGGGGGAAGCTTTCTTT. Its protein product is CASSYHGQGEAFF.

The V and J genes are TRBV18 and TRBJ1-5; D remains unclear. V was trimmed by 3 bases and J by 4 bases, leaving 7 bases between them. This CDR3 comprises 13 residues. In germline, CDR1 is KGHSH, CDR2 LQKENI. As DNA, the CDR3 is TGTGCCAGCTCACCGGCCACGAATCAGCCCCAGCATTTT. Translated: CASSPATNQPQHF.

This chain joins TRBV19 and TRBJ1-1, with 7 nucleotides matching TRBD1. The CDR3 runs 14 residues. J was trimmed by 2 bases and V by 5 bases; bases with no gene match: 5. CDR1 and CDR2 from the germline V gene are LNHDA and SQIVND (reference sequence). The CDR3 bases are TGTGCCAGTAGTGTCGGACAGGTCAACACTGAAGCTTTCTTT. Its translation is CASSVGQVNTEAFF.

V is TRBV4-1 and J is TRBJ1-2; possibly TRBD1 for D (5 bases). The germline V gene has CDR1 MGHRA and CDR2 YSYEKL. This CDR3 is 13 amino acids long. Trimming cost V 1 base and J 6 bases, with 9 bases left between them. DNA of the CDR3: TGCGCCAGCAGCCAAGGGTCGGGGGATGGCTACACCTTC. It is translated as CASSQGSGDGYTF.

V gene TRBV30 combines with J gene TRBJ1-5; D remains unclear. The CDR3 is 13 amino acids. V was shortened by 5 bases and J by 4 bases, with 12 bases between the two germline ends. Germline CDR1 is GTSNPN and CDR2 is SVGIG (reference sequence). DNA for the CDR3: TGTGCCTGGGGATCGGAGGGAAATCAGCCCCAGCATTTT. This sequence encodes CAWGSEGNQPQHF.

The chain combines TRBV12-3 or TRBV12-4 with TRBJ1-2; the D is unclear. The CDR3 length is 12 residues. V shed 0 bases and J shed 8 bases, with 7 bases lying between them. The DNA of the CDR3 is TGTGCCAGCAGTTTAGCTCGTATAGGCTACACCTTC. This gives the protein CASSLARIGYTF.

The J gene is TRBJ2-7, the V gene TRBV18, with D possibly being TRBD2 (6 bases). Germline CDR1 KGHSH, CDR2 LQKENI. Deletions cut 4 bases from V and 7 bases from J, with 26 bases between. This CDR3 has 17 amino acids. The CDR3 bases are TGTGCCAGCTCACTCTTATCAACCGGGACTCCCTCCCCGGAGCAGTACTTC. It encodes CASSLLSTGTPSPEQYF.

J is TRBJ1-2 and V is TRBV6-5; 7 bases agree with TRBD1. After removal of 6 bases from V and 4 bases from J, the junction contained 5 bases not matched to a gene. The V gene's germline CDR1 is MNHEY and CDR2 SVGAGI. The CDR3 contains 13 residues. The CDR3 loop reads CASRNRDSYGYTF. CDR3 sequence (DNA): TGTGCCAGCAGGAACAGGGACAGCTATGGCTACACCTTC.

CDR3 in DNA: TGCGCCAGCAGCGTATGGACAGACTATAATTCACCCCTCCACTTT. Its protein product is CASSVWTDYNSPLHF. This chain uses TRBV5-1 with TRBJ1-6; D possibly corresponds to TRBD1 (6 bases). Trimming removed 4 bases from V and 3 bases from J, with 11 bases in between. The CDR3 has 15 residues. The germline V gene encodes CDR1 SGHRS and CDR2 YFSETQ.